The 21 T cell receptor beta chains below all came from one sample that was sequenced in a study of T cells after somatic rescue of genetic block (dated by TCRdb to the early 2020s). The method behind the library was the immunoSEQ multiplex PCR assay. Held by TCRdb, this immuneACCESS table contains in-frame sequences only and omits some clones. Under half of the omission traces to an unresolved V gene where checked; the cause of the rest is unknown. In all, the sample holds 80,000 to 100,000 clones, and 90% of those were seen once. The ten largest clones add up to 1.5% to 2% of the sample. Sample: peripheral blood mononuclear cells (PBMCs). These receptors came from a woman between 18 and 30 years old.

The chain uses TRBV28 and TRBJ2-3; 7 bases fit TRBD2. The CDR3 is 17 residues long. With 5 bases clipped from V and 2 bases from J, the junction kept 13 bases outside the gene matches. Per germline, CDR1 MDHEN and CDR2 SYDVKM. CDR3 bases: TGTGCCAGCAGTCTCGACCCCCTAGCGGAGTACACAGATACGCAGTATTTT. Amino acid sequence: CASSLDPLAEYTDTQYF.

The chain uses TRBV11-3 and TRBJ2-5; the D is unclear. Germline CDR1 reads SGHNT; CDR2 reads YENEEA. The CDR3 totals 14 residues. V was pared by 1 base and J by 5 bases, with 11 bases between. The DNA of the CDR3 is TGTGCCAGCAGCTTAGCATTTTCTAGGGAGACCCAGTACTTC. It specifies CASSLAFSRETQYF.

This clone was counted only a few times. V and J are TRBV7-9 and TRBJ2-6; 8 bases align to TRBD1. CDR1 and CDR2 from the germline V gene are SEHNR and FQNEAQ (reference sequence). V trimming: 5 bases; J trimming: 3 bases; junction bases outside the gene matches: 3. CDR3 length: 15 residues. The CDR3 DNA is TGTGCCAGCAGCCCGACAGGGGATGGGGCCAACGTCCTGACTTTC. Translated, it gives CASSPTGDGANVLTF.

This sequence joins TRBV7-8 and TRBJ2-7; D gene uncertain. The CDR3 extends over 12 amino acids. The V gene's germline CDR1 is SGHVS and CDR2 FQNEAQ. Trimming pared 2 bases from V and 3 bases from J, leaving 5 bases between. For the CDR3, the DNA is TGTGCCAGCAGCTTATATGGCTACGAGCAGTACTTC. It translates to CASSLYGYEQYF.

The chain employs TRBV19 and TRBJ2-7; either TRBD1 or TRBD2 may fit D (5 bases each). CDR3 size: 13 residues. From germline, CDR1 is LNHDA and CDR2 SQIVND (reference sequence). V was trimmed by 6 bases and J by 2 bases, leaving 11 bases between them. The CDR3 coding sequence is TGTGCCAGTAGCGGGACGCGACCCTACGAGCAGTACTTC. Translating gives CASSGTRPYEQYF.

A remark on this clone: At one boundary the junction diverges from the germline segment, which might be a read error. V gene TRBV7-7 combines with J gene TRBJ2-2; 8 nucleotides match TRBD1. This CDR3 is 15 amino acids long. CDR1 SSHAT and CDR2 FNYEAQ come from the germline V gene (reference sequence). CDR3 nucleotides: TGTGCTAGCAGCCCTGGACAGGGAGTAAACGGGGAGCTGTTTTTT. It is translated as CASSPGQGVNGELFF.

In this sample, this clone turned up a few times. The J gene is TRBJ2-7, the V gene TRBV28; D is perhaps TRBD1 (7 bases). The germline CDR1 and CDR2 sequences are MDHEN and SYDVKM. The V end was cut by 7 bases, the J end by 7 bases, with 23 bases between. The CDR3 runs to 15 residues. The CDR3 here is CASKSGTVDSGEQYF. The CDR3 nucleotides are TGTGCCAGCAAGTCCGGGACAGTGGACAGCGGGGAGCAGTACTTC.

The rearrangement uses TRBV6-1 and TRBJ1-5; 8 nucleotides agree with TRBD1. V shed 7 bases, J shed 6 bases, and the junction held 8 bases outside the gene matches. The CDR3 extends over 14 amino acids. Germline lookup yields CDR1 MNHNS and CDR2 SASEGT. In DNA form, the CDR3 reads TGTGCCAGCAATGGACAGGGAAGGGGTCAGCCCCAGCATTTT. Translated: CASNGQGRGQPQHF.

The chain combines TRBV25-1 with TRBJ1-5; 7 bases agree with TRBD1. V trimming: 4 bases; J trimming: 7 bases; junction bases outside the gene matches: 4. Germline V CDR1 and CDR2: MGHDK, SYGVNS. The CDR3 sequence is 13 residues long. CDR3 nucleotides: TGTGCCAGCAGTGGGAGGGGGCACCAGCCCCAGCATTTT. Translating it yields CASSGRGHQPQHF.

The genes are TRBV5-4 and TRBJ2-7, with 10 bases identical to TRBD2. The V gene end was trimmed by 2 bases and the J gene end by 0 bases; junction bases not matched to a gene: 5. Germline CDR1 and CDR2: SGHNT and YYREEE (reference sequence). The CDR3 covers 16 residues. CDR3 DNA sequence: TGTGCCAGCAGCTTCGGACTAGCGGCCTCCTCCTACGAGCAGTACTTC. Translated: CASSFGLAASSYEQYF. Together with reference TRBV5-4 and TRBJ2-7, the CDR3 gives the full variable domain: ETGVTQSPTHLIKTRGQQVTLRCSSQSGHNTVSWYQQALGQGPQFIFQYYREEENGRGNFPPRFSGLQFPNYSSELNVNALELDDSALYLCASSFGLAASSYEQYFGPGTRLTVT.

This clone occurred once. This rearrangement joins TRBV9 to TRBJ2-3; maybe TRBD1 (5 bases). This CDR3 is built from 13 residues. Trimming pared 3 bases from V and 6 bases from J, leaving 11 bases between. Germline CDR1 is SGDLS and CDR2 is YYNGEE. The CDR3 loop is CASSGGLRDTQYF. The CDR3 coding sequence is TGTGCCAGCAGCGGGGGCCTAAGGGATACGCAGTATTTT. The full variable domain, with the rest looked up from reference TRBV9 and TRBJ2-3, is DSGVTQTPKHLITATGQRVTLRCSPRSGDLSVYWYQQSLDQGLQFLIQYYNGEERAKGNILERFSAQQFPDLHSELNLSSLELGDSALYFCASSGGLRDTQYFGPGTRLTVL.

This rearrangement joins TRBV27 to TRBJ1-2; tentatively, D is TRBD1 (6 bases). Germline V gives CDR1 MNHEY, CDR2 SMNVEV (reference sequence). V lost 5 bases to trimming and J lost 2 bases, with 12 bases between them. This CDR3 has 14 residues. CDR3 DNA: TGTGCCAGCAGTCCGAACGGACAGAACTATGGCTACACCTTC. Translating it yields CASSPNGQNYGYTF.

About this clone itself: The same CDR3 also results from other DNA sequences found in this sample. The chain has TRBV28 and TRBJ1-1, with D perhaps matching TRBD1 (5 bases). Germline CDR1 is MDHEN and CDR2 is SYDVKM. V was trimmed by 6 bases and J by 0 bases, leaving 11 bases between them. This CDR3 contains 14 residues. The CDR3 DNA reads TGTGCCAGCAGCCCCGGGGCGTTGAACACTGAAGCTTTCTTT. Residues: CASSPGALNTEAFF.

J is TRBJ2-7 and V is TRBV4-1; 9 bases align to TRBD1. CDR1 is MGHRA, CDR2 YSYEKL, per germline. V was pared by 4 bases and J by 0 bases, with 16 bases of the junction left unmatched. CDR3 length: 19 amino acids. The CDR3 spells CASSLLGTGQSFFSYEQYF. CDR3 DNA sequence: TGCGCCAGCAGCCTACTTGGGACAGGGCAATCCTTCTTCTCCTACGAGCAGTACTTC.

This clone appeared a few times. The V gene is TRBV2, the J gene TRBJ2-1; no reliable D call. Trimming removed 8 bases at V and 4 bases at J, with 9 bases between. Germline V gene lookup returns CDR1 SNHLY and CDR2 FYNNEI. The CDR3 spans 12 residues. CDR3 sequence: CASHSEYNEQFF. The CDR3 DNA is TGTGCCAGCCACAGCGAATACAATGAGCAGTTCTTC.

The chain couples TRBV11-3 to TRBJ2-5; tentatively, D is TRBD1 or TRBD2 (6 bases each). The CDR3 sequence is 13 residues long. Trimming took 8 bases from V and 5 from J, leaving 15 bases between them. Germline V gene lookup returns CDR1 SGHNT and CDR2 YENEEA. Here the CDR3 DNA reads TGTGCCAGCTCCAACGGGGGCTTCGAGACCCAGTACTTC. Its translation: CASSNGGFETQYF.

CDR3 sequence (DNA): TGTGCCAGCAGTTTAATCCTCGGCCCTATTCAGCCCCAGCATTTT. Its protein is CASSLILGPIQPQHF. The J gene is TRBJ1-5, the V gene TRBV28; unclear D gene. There are 15 residues in the CDR3. Trimming removed 2 bases from V and 6 bases from J, with 14 bases in between. Germline V CDR1 and CDR2: MDHEN, SYDVKM.

Only a few counts were recorded for this clone. The rearrangement links TRBV13 to TRBJ1-1; D remains unclear. Deletions cut 6 bases from V and 3 bases from J, with 17 bases between. This CDR3 comprises 15 residues. Germline assignment: CDR1 PRHDT and CDR2 FYEKMQ (reference sequence). The DNA of the CDR3 is TGTGCCAGCAGTTTATATCCGAGACCTTACACTGAAGCTTTCTTT. Its translation is CASSLYPRPYTEAFF.

As regards this clone: This CDR3 is also generated by other DNA sequences in the sample. The CDR3 bases are TGTGCCAGCAGCTTGTGGGACAGGGGCACTGAAGCTTTCTTT. Encoded protein: CASSLWDRGTEAFF. The chain links TRBV5-5 to TRBJ1-1; 10 bases are a match to TRBD1. Trimming took 1 base from V and 4 from J; bases not matched to a gene: 1. CDR3 length: 14 residues. Looked up from germline, CDR1 is SGHKS and CDR2 is YYEKEE (reference sequence).

This clone showed up just once. This sequence joins TRBV12-5 and TRBJ2-2; D uncertain. Deletions cut 0 bases from V and 5 bases from J, with 22 bases between. The CDR3 runs to 19 residues. Germline lookup yields CDR1 LGHNT and CDR2 FRNRAP. Written as DNA, the CDR3 is TGTGCTAGTGGTTTGGTCCCCGGGCAGGATCTGAAGGAGACCGGGGAGCTGTTTTTT. The encoded protein is CASGLVPGQDLKETGELFF.

The genes are TRBV5-1 and TRBJ2-5; 9 bases are a match to TRBD2. Germline CDR1 SGHRS, CDR2 YFSETQ. With 10 bases clipped from V and 5 bases from J, the junction kept 15 bases outside the gene matches. The CDR3 is made up of 15 amino acids. CDR3 sequence reads: CAPDVREGQGETQYF. DNA of the CDR3: TGCGCCCCTGACGTGCGGGAGGGCCAGGGGGAGACCCAGTACTTC.